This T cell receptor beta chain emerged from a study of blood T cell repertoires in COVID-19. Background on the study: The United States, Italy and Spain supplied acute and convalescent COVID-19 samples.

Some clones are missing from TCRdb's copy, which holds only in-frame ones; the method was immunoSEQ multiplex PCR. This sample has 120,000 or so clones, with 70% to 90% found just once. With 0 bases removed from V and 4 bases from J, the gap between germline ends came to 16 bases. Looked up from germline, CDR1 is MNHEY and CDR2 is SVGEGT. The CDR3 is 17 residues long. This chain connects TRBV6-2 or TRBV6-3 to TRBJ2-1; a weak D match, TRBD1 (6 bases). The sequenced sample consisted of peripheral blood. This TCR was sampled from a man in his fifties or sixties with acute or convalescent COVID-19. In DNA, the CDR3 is TGTGCCAGCAGTTACTCGATGGGTGGGGGCCTATACAATGAGCAGTTCTTC. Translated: CASSYSMGGGLYNEQFF.